This T cell receptor beta chain was documented in a study of monozygotic twins with cystic fibrosis. Study observations and caveats: Low clonality (median roughly 0.0099) suggested a mostly naive repertoire. V usage most resembled the co-twin in 13 of 16 pairs. No link emerged between shared CDR3 counts and age, concordance or severity. Unrelated CF individuals shared fewer identical clonotypes than monozygotic CF twins.

The CDR3 is 17 residues long. Germline-derived CDR1 and CDR2 are SGHRS and YFSETQ. V shed 3 bases, J shed 0 bases, and the junction held 7 bases outside the gene matches. Note on this clone: What it recognizes is unknown.

Generated by immunoSEQ multiplex PCR, the TCRdb table keeps only in-frame clones and is missing some. There are just over 35,000 clones in the sample; about 93% occur only once, and 0.19% lies in the top ten. The J gene is TRBJ1-3, the V gene TRBV5-1, with TRBD1 matching 9 bases. The clonotype originates from a boy aged 2 to 9 with cystic fibrosis. The specimen was blood. The CDR3 spells CASSSSTGGLSGNTIYF. CDR3 DNA: TGCGCCAGCAGCTCGTCTACAGGGGGCCTCTCTGGAAACACCATATATTTT.